These 27 T cell receptor beta chains share one sample of origin, sequenced in a study of blood T cell repertoires in COVID-19. Generated by immunoSEQ multiplex PCR, the TCRdb table keeps only in-frame clones and is missing some. The sample comprises almost 25,000 clones, 75% to 85% of which are singletons, and about 2.6% rests with the top ten. Sequencing was performed on peripheral blood. The receptors here all came from a woman aged 70-85 years with COVID-19, enrolled during active disease.

The V and J genes are TRBV14 and TRBJ1-1; D remains unclear. The CDR3 covers 11 residues. Germline-derived CDR1 and CDR2 are SGHDN and FVKESK. V was clipped by 3 bases and J by 8 bases, with 7 bases between them. The DNA of the CDR3 is TGTGCCAGCAGCCACAGCGGAGAAGCTTTCTTT. Translation: CASSHSGEAFF.

This chain connects TRBV28 to TRBJ1-1, with 9 bases lining up with TRBD1. Germline V CDR1 and CDR2: MDHEN, SYDVKM. V was pared by 5 bases and J by 5 bases, with 9 bases of the junction left unmatched. The CDR3 runs to 15 residues. The CDR3 loop is CASSPSDRGGTEAFF. CDR3 coding DNA: TGTGCCAGCAGTCCTAGCGACAGGGGGGGGACTGAAGCTTTCTTT.

This CDR3 reads CASSSPTGGVTDTQYF. Here the CDR3 DNA reads TGTGCCAGTAGTTCCCCGACAGGGGGTGTCACAGATACGCAGTATTTT. The rearrangement links TRBV19 to TRBJ2-3; 9 positions match TRBD1. The CDR3 totals 16 residues. Germline loops: CDR1 LNHDA, CDR2 SQIVND (reference sequence). The ends lost 5 bases at V and 2 bases at J; junction bases unmatched: 8.

The rearrangement uses TRBV6-5 and TRBJ1-4, with D possibly TRBD1 on 6 matching bases. The CDR3 contains 15 residues. Germline lookup yields CDR1 MNHEY and CDR2 SVGAGI. V gave up 2 bases and J gave up 8 bases, with 15 bases separating them. CDR3 DNA: TGTGCCAGCAGTTACGGGGACATTTGGGGAGAAAAACTGTTTTTT. Protein sequence: CASSYGDIWGEKLFF.

This clone was seen only a few times. J is TRBJ1-4 and V is TRBV29-1, with 10 positions matching TRBD1. J was trimmed by 8 bases and V by 6 bases; bases with no gene match: 9. Germline V lookup: CDR1 SQVTM, CDR2 ANQGSEA. The CDR3 sequence is 14 residues long. CDR3 sequence reads: CSVEEGTGAEKLFF. The CDR3 nucleotides are TGCAGCGTGGAGGAAGGGACAGGGGCCGAAAAACTGTTTTTT.

This chain links TRBV7-9 with TRBJ2-5; 7 bases align to TRBD1. The CDR3 runs to 15 residues. J was trimmed by 4 bases and V by 5 bases; bases with no gene match: 10. Germline-derived CDR1 and CDR2 are SEHNR and FQNEAQ (reference sequence). The CDR3 sequence is CASSRDRVGRETQYF. The CDR3 DNA reads as TGTGCCAGCAGCCGCGACAGGGTAGGTCGAGAGACCCAGTACTTC.

This clone came up once. The rearrangement uses TRBV28 and TRBJ2-1, with 11 bases that match TRBD1. In germline, CDR1 is MDHEN, CDR2 SYDVKM. The CDR3 extends over 14 amino acids. V was clipped by 6 bases and J by 5 bases; unmatched bases: 3. CDR3 in DNA: TGTGCCAGCAGAGGACAGGGGGCGGACAATGAGCAGTTCTTC. It specifies CASRGQGADNEQFF.

V usage is TRBV2 and J usage is TRBJ1-1; maybe TRBD1 (5 bases). V lost 6 bases and J 1 base, leaving 12 bases between the germline ends. CDR1 is SNHLY, CDR2 FYNNEI, per germline. The CDR3 runs to 14 residues. CDR3 nucleotide sequence: TGTGCCAGCAGGGCCTCTACAGGGAACACTGAAGCTTTCTTT. This encodes CASRASTGNTEAFF.

The chain carries TRBV5-1 and TRBJ1-1; D unclear. This CDR3 spans 13 amino acids. V lost 4 bases and J lost 3, with 10 bases in between. From germline, CDR1 is SGHRS and CDR2 YFSETQ. The CDR3 region has the DNA TGCGCCAGCAGCGGAAACAGAGACACTGAAGCTTTCTTT. Translation gives CASSGNRDTEAFF.

The V gene is TRBV4-1, the J gene TRBJ1-5, with D possibly matching TRBD1 (5 bases). The CDR3 covers 14 residues. The V and J ends lost 3 bases and 8 bases respectively, with 14 bases between them. In germline, CDR1 is MGHRA, CDR2 YSYEKL. CDR3 sequence: CASSHRVRLEPQHF. CDR3 nucleotide sequence: TGCGCCAGCAGCCACAGGGTAAGGTTGGAGCCCCAGCATTTT.

The chain employs TRBV3-1 (or the pseudogene TRBV3-2) and TRBJ1-2; D uncertain. Trimming took 4 bases from V and 9 from J, leaving 18 bases between them. This CDR3 has 14 amino acids. Germline values: CDR1 LGHDT, CDR2 YNNKEL (reference sequence). CDR3 sequence (DNA): TGTGCCAGCAGCCCCTCCCGGACCGGAGGTAGCTACACCTTC. Translation gives CASSPSRTGGSYTF.

Only a few counts were recorded for this clone. The V and J genes are TRBV7-8 and TRBJ2-1; a weak D match, TRBD1 (5 bases). This CDR3 has 18 amino acids. The germline V and J ends were trimmed by 1 base and 5 bases, with 21 bases remaining between them. Germline-derived CDR1 and CDR2 are SGHVS and FQNEAQ. The CDR3 region is CASSLGRPRGGQNNEQFF. CDR3 nucleotide sequence: TGTGCCAGCAGCTTAGGCCGCCCTAGGGGCGGCCAGAACAATGAGCAGTTCTTC. The whole variable domain, remainder taken from reference TRBV7-8 and TRBJ2-1, is GAGVSQSPRYKVAKRGQDVALRCDPISGHVSLFWYQQALGQGPEFLTYFQNEAQLDKSGLPSDRFFAERPEGSVSTLKIQRTQQEDSAVYLCASSLGRPRGGQNNEQFFGPGTRLTVL.

This clone was seen only once. The genes are TRBV28 and TRBJ2-3, with D perhaps TRBD2 (5 bases). From germline, CDR1 is MDHEN and CDR2 SYDVKM. Deletions cut 8 bases from V and 6 bases from J, with 15 bases between. CDR3 length: 13 amino acids. CDR3 sequence (DNA): TGTGCCAGCCTAGCTTCGGAATCGGATACGCAGTATTTT. It translates to CASLASESDTQYF. Based on the CDR3 plus reference TRBV28 and TRBJ2-3, the full variable domain is DVKVTQSSRYLVKRTGEKVFLECVQDMDHENMFWYRQDPGLGLRLIYFSYDVKMKEKGDIPEGYSVSREKKERFSLILESASTNQTSMYLCASLASESDTQYFGPGTRLTVL.

The chain combines TRBV5-4 with TRBJ2-3, with D perhaps matching TRBD1 (6 bases). The CDR3 loop spans 14 amino acids. Germline V gene lookup returns CDR1 SGHNT and CDR2 YYREEE (reference sequence). The V end was cut by 4 bases, the J end by 0 bases, with 9 bases between. In nucleotides, the CDR3 is TGTGCCAGCAGCGGGACAAGGAGCACAGATACGCAGTATTTT. It translates to CASSGTRSTDTQYF. Full variable domain (remainder filled in from reference TRBV5-4 and TRBJ2-3): ETGVTQSPTHLIKTRGQQVTLRCSSQSGHNTVSWYQQALGQGPQFIFQYYREEENGRGNFPPRFSGLQFPNYSSELNVNALELDDSALYLCASSGTRSTDTQYFGPGTRLTVL.

This chain joins TRBV7-2 and TRBJ1-1; tentatively, D is TRBD1 (6 bases). The CDR3 is 16 amino acids. V dropped 3 bases and J dropped 0 bases, with 14 bases sitting between them. Germline loops: CDR1 SGHTA, CDR2 FQGNSA. As DNA, the CDR3 is TGTGCCAGCAGCTTCGGTACAGGGCTACTGAACACTGAAGCTTTCTTT. It is translated as CASSFGTGLLNTEAFF.

This rearrangement joins TRBV5-6 to TRBJ1-2; D is possibly TRBD1 (5 bases). CDR1 and CDR2 from the germline V gene are SGHDT and YYEEEE. The CDR3 extends over 14 amino acids. V lost 0 bases and J 5 bases, leaving 11 bases between the germline ends. The CDR3 DNA is TGTGCCAGCAGCTTGGCTAGGTCAGGGTATGGCTACACCTTC. It translates to CASSLARSGYGYTF. The whole variable domain, filled in from reference TRBV5-6 and TRBJ1-2, reads DAGVTQSPTHLIKTRGQQVTLRCSPKSGHDTVSWYQQALGQGPQFIFQYYEEEERQRGNFPDRFSGHQFPNYSSELNVNALLLGDSALYLCASSLARSGYGYTFGSGTRLTVV.

The rearrangement joins TRBV6-5 to TRBJ1-2; maybe TRBD1 (6 bases). CDR1 and CDR2 from the germline V gene are MNHEY and SVGAGI. V was pared by 6 bases and J by 1 base, with 9 bases between. The CDR3 totals 13 residues. Here the CDR3 reads CASSLGHNYGYTF. As DNA, the CDR3 is TGTGCCAGCAGCCTGGGACATAACTATGGCTACACCTTC.

The chain links TRBV5-4 to TRBJ2-1; D is unclear. CDR1 is SGHNT and CDR2 is YYREEE in the germline V gene (reference sequence). The CDR3 is made up of 13 amino acids. V lost 0 bases and J 6 bases, leaving 7 bases between the germline ends. The CDR3 DNA reads TGTGCCAGCAGCTTGGAACAGACCAATGAGCAGTTCTTC. It codes for CASSLEQTNEQFF.

This clone was seen once. This chain joins TRBV15 and TRBJ2-7; D is perhaps TRBD2 (7 bases). V dropped 0 bases and J dropped 5 bases, with 14 bases sitting between them. Germline V gene data show CDR1 as LNHNV and CDR2 as YYDKDF (reference sequence). This CDR3 spans 15 amino acids. The CDR3 sequence is CATSREKGGLDEQYF. The CDR3 region has the DNA TGTGCCACCAGCAGAGAGAAGGGGGGGCTGGACGAGCAGTACTTC. Combining the CDR3 with reference TRBV15 and TRBJ2-7 gives the whole variable domain DAMVIQNPRYQVTQFGKPVTLSCSQTLNHNVMYWYQQKSSQAPKLLFHYYDKDFNNEADTPDNFQSRRPNTSFCFLDIRSPGLGDTAMYLCATSREKGGLDEQYFGPGTRLTVT.

The chain uses TRBV5-1 and TRBJ1-2; D not certain. The V end lost 4 bases, the J end lost 5 bases, and 18 bases lay between the germline ends. CDR1 is SGHRS, CDR2 YFSETQ, per germline. The length of the CDR3 is 15 residues. The DNA for the CDR3 is TGCGCCAGCAGCATCGACACCGCTTCCTTATATGGCTACACCTTC. It codes for CASSIDTASLYGYTF.

The rearrangement uses TRBV6-2 or TRBV6-3 and TRBJ1-6, with D possibly being TRBD1 (6 bases). V was trimmed by 6 bases and J by 2 bases, leaving 17 bases between them. CDR3 length: 17 residues. The germline gives CDR1 MNHEY, CDR2 SVGEGT. The DNA for the CDR3 is TGTGCCAGCAGCCCTCAGGGGAGGGGGGCCTATAATTCACCCCTCCACTTT. Amino acids: CASSPQGRGAYNSPLHF.

The chain carries TRBV11-1 and TRBJ2-1; 7 positions agree with TRBD1. Germline CDR1 reads SGHAT; CDR2 reads FQDESV (reference sequence). The CDR3 is 15 residues long. V lost 5 bases, J lost 0 bases, and 4 bases stayed unmatched. The CDR3 region is CASSGDSSSYNEQFF. The CDR3 nucleotides read TGTGCCAGCAGCGGGGACAGCAGCTCCTACAATGAGCAGTTCTTC. The variable domain in full, completed from reference TRBV11-1 and TRBJ2-1, reads EAEVAQSPRYKITEKSQAVAFWCDPISGHATLYWYRQILGQGPELLVQFQDESVVDDSQLPKDRFSAERLKGVDSTLKIQPAELGDSAMYLCASSGDSSSYNEQFFGPGTRLTVL.

This clone was seen only a few times. The rearrangement uses TRBV7-9 and TRBJ1-1, with D tentatively TRBD1 (5 bases). The germline V gene has CDR1 SEHNR and CDR2 FQNEAQ (reference sequence). This CDR3 has 12 amino acids. The V gene lost 2 bases and the J gene lost 11 bases, with 12 bases spanning the gap. CDR3 coding DNA: TGTGCCAGCAGCTTACCCGGGGGTTGGGCTTTCTTT. This gives the protein CASSLPGGWAFF.

This chain joins TRBV7-2 and TRBJ2-3; 13 bases are shared with TRBD2. The germline CDR1 and CDR2 sequences are SGHTA and FQGNSA. The V segment lost 5 bases and the J segment 2 bases; nucleotides outside the gene matches: 4. The CDR3 loop spans 16 amino acids. DNA of the CDR3: TGTGCCAGCAGCCCGACTAGCGGGGGGCCCACAGATACGCAGTATTTT. It specifies CASSPTSGGPTDTQYF.

This clone appeared a few times. The CDR3 loop is CASQRGQPGNTIYF. CDR3 DNA sequence: TGTGCCTCGCAAAGGGGGCAGCCTGGAAACACCATATATTTT. The J gene is TRBJ1-3, the V gene TRBV11-2, with 7 bases identical to TRBD1. Per germline, CDR1 SGHAT and CDR2 FQNNGV. V dropped 11 bases and J dropped 2; count of bases not matched to a gene: 9. This CDR3 spans 14 amino acids.

The chain is built from TRBV12-3 or TRBV12-4 and TRBJ1-1, with 7 bases that match TRBD1. The CDR3 has 13 amino acids. The V and J ends lost 4 bases and 5 bases, in that order; junction bases with no gene match: 4. In DNA form, the CDR3 reads TGTGCCAGCAGTTCGGGACAGAAAACTGAAGCTTTCTTT. Protein: CASSSGQKTEAFF.

In its sample, this clone was seen a few times. This chain connects TRBV9 to TRBJ1-1; the D gene is possibly TRBD1 (5 bases). CDR1 SGDLS and CDR2 YYNGEE come from the germline V gene. V lost 3 bases to trimming and J lost 1 base, with 10 bases between them. The CDR3 loop spans 14 amino acids. Here the CDR3 reads CASSADIGNTEAFF. The CDR3 nucleotides read TGTGCCAGCAGCGCGGACATAGGGAACACTGAAGCTTTCTTT.